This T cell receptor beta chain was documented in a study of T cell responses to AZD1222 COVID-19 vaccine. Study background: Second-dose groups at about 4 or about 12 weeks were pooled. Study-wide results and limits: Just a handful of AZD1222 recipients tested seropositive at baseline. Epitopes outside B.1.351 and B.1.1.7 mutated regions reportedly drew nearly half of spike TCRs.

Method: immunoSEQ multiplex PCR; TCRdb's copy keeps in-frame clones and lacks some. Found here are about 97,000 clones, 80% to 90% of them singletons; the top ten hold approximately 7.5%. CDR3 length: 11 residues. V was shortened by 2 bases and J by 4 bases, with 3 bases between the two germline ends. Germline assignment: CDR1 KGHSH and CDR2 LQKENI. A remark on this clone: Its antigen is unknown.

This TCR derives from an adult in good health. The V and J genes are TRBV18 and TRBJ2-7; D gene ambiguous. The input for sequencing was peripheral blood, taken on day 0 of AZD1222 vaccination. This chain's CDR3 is CASSPLYEQYF. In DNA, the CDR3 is TGTGCCAGCTCACCATTGTACGAGCAGTACTTC.